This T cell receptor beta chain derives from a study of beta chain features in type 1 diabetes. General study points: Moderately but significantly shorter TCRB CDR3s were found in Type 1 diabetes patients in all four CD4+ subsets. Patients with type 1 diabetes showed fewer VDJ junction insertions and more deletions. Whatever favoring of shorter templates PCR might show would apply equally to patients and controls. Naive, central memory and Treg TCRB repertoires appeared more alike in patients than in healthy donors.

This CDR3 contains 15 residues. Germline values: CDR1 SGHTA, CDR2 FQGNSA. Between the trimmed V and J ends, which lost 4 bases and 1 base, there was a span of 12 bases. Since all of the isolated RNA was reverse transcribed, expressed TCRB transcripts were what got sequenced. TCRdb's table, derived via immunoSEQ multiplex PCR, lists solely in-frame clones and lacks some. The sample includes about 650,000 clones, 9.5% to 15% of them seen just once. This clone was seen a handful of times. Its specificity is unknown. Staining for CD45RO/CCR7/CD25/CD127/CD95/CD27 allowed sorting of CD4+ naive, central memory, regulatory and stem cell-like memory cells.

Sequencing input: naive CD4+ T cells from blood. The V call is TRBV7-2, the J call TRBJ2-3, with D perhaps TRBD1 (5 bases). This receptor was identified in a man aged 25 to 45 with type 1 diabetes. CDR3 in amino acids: CASSSRGGGTDTQYF. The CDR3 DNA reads TGTGCCAGCAGCTCTAGGGGTGGGGGCACAGATACGCAGTATTTT.